The sequence of this T cell receptor beta chain was determined in a study of cytomegalovirus exposure and HLA in healthy donors. About the study: Among the 400 or so donors who were genotyped, roughly 85% fell in the genetic ancestry cluster that is associated with self-reported Caucasian donors.

V gave up 3 bases and J gave up 1 base; unmatched junction bases: 5. The CDR3 sequence is 15 residues long. In germline, CDR1 is SGDLS, CDR2 YYNGEE. Vbeta (60) and Jbeta (13) primers were used in the PCR. Profiling relied on immunoSEQ multiplex PCR, and the TCRdb table lists in-frame clones only, not all of them. The profile shows 150,000 to 200,000 clones, over 65% of them singletons. Everyone who donated was a healthy bone marrow donor. The sequencing sample was made of PBMCs. The chain couples TRBV9 to TRBJ1-1; 8 bases align to TRBD1. This clonotype was obtained from a young man in good health and CMV-seropositive. The CDR3 bases are TGTGCCAGCAGCGCGGGGGGACAGGCGAACACTGAAGCTTTCTTT. Its protein product is CASSAGGQANTEAFF.